This paragraph reports one T cell receptor (beta chain). The sample holds many counts of this clonotype. Its binding antigen is unknown. No base qualities exist here, and no much larger clone lies one base off it. The sample comes from a study of T-cell reconstitution after alpha-beta-depleted transplantation in children (dated by TCRdb to about 2016). Notes on the research overall: Using TCR repertoire profiling, the study quantitatively followed how T-cell immune reconstitution unfolded in children after TCRalphabeta/CD19-depleted allogeneic hematopoietic cell transplantation. General study outcomes and caveats: The high TCRbeta diversity at day 60 in some patients was ascribed to recipient T cells and intrathymic progenitors that had survived conditioning. The frequencies of hyperexpanded clones fell over the following months, and after one year, T-cell counts and TCRbeta diversity were mostly attributed to newly produced T cells. About two months after transplant, the apparently early recovery of alphabetaT-cell counts reportedly depended on just several hundred clones that had expanded rapidly and came from non-depleted graft cells.

The library came from PCR. This sample was sequenced with an Illumina HiSeq 2500. Molecular barcoding was employed in the preparation of TCR libraries, with unique molecular identifiers being used to normalize TCRbeta repertoire quantification. The public reads were reprocessed in TCRdb via fastp at Q25 and MiXCR, keeping in-frame beta chains. Here each entry gathers all rows of one CDR3 protein and keeps the most common genes and DNA. This sample has more than 100,000 distinct CDR3 sequences in its table, and around 23% of those were observed once. The top ten hold roughly a tenth of the sample. Reading the label with the study, this specimen's treatment or condition is: allogeneic hematopoietic cell transplantation with graft depleted of TCRalphabeta T cells and CD19 B cells. The transplant recipients were children given TCRalphabeta/CD19-depleted allogeneic hematopoietic cell grafts. Spanning cysteine to phenylalanine, the CDR3 consists of 16 amino acids. Only the CDR3 part of the read is kept: 48 bases, read in frame from the first base. V loses 7 bases, J loses 3 bases, and the germline ends lie 22 bases apart.

The V and J segments used are TRBV12-3 or TRBV12-4 and TRBJ2-7; the D gene could be TRBD1 or TRBD2, each one agreeing over 5 bases. The sequence was obtained from a male patient aged 2-9 years who had a stem cell transplant for chronic granulomatous disease, so the T cells may come from the graft donor. The sample in question was PBMCs, mostly from graft donor cells, obtained 180 days after TCRalphabeta/CD19-depleted stem cell transplant. The CDR3 region: CASTPGRDRSVYEQYF. The sequenced DNA is TGTGCCAGCACCCCGGGACGAGACAGATCGGTCTACGAGCAGTACTTC.